This TCR beta chain comes out of a study of tissue T cells after allogeneic stem cell transplantation. Broader study findings: Blood and spleen captured only part of the tissue TCR repertoire. Anatomically similar tissues had similar TCR repertoires within each patient. This small cohort was clinically heterogeneous, and sampling depth was a limitation.

Measured with immunoSEQ multiplex PCR; TCRdb has only the in-frame clones, and not every one. The table has more than 2,500 clones, about 40% seen once; the top ten hold roughly a quarter. Specified time point: mouse harvest day 14 after allogeneic transplant. The graft held 10^6 splenic CD5+ T cells and 10^7 T-cell-depleted bone marrow cells. Mice had MHC-mismatched B6 into BALB/c GVHD, sampled day 7 or 14. Trimming cost V 4 bases and J 2 bases, with 1 base left between them. This CDR3 comprises 11 residues. CDR1 is NSQYPW, CDR2 LRSPGD, per germline (reference sequence). To note about this clone: What it recognizes is unknown. Mouse gene names and germline throughout. The read stops 1 residue short of the end of the CDR3; the missing end is completed from the germline J gene.

Sequenced input: gut tissue. The receptor's source is a female BALB/c mouse given C57BL/6 T cells with graft-versus-host disease after an allogeneic hematopoietic cell transplant. J is TRBJ2-5 and V is TRBV1; the D is unclear. CDR3 sequence reads: CTCSGQDTQYF. The sequenced CDR3 bases are TGCACCTGCAGTGGCCAAGACACCCAGTAC.